A single sample is the source of the 10 T cell receptor beta chains below, sequenced in a study of Ad26.COV2.S vaccination and SARS-CoV-2 variants. Treatment noted: 15 to 20 received Ad26.COV2.S at low or high dose, single or two shots; 5 received placebo; per-sample allocation not given. Specimens were obtained on day 63 following the first vaccine or placebo injection. Profiled with immunoSEQ multiplex PCR; TCRdb holds only in-frame clones, not every one. The sample consists of 350,000 to 400,000 clones, about 88% of them appearing once. The specimen was peripheral blood, collected in a trial of Ad26.COV2.S vaccine versus placebo. Source of these receptors: a person between 18 and 60 years old who received the Ad26.COV2.S COVID-19 vaccine or a placebo.

In DNA form, the CDR3 reads TGTGCCAGCAGCTGGGGACAGGGGCGGAACACTGAAGCTTTCTTT. Protein product: CASSWGQGRNTEAFF. J is TRBJ1-1 and V is TRBV5-4, with TRBD1 matching 10 bases. This CDR3 has 15 amino acids. CDR1 and CDR2 (germline): SGHNT, YYREEE (reference sequence). The V segment lost 3 bases and the J segment 1 base; nucleotides outside the gene matches: 3. The whole variable domain, remainder taken from reference TRBV5-4 and TRBJ1-1, is ETGVTQSPTHLIKTRGQQVTLRCSSQSGHNTVSWYQQALGQGPQFIFQYYREEENGRGNFPPRFSGLQFPNYSSELNVNALELDDSALYLCASSWGQGRNTEAFFGQGTRLTVV.

This clone was recorded once. The chain couples TRBV9 to TRBJ1-4, with 7 positions matching TRBD1. Unmatched junction bases numbered 9, after V lost 4 bases and J lost 0 bases. The germline V gene has CDR1 SGDLS and CDR2 YYNGEE. This CDR3 comprises 17 residues. The CDR3 DNA reads as TGTGCCAGCAGCCCAGGGGGACTGAAAGCAACTAATGAAAAACTGTTTTTT. It is translated as CASSPGGLKATNEKLFF.

The chain couples TRBV4-1 to TRBJ2-2, with 7 positions matching TRBD1. J gave up 1 base and V 4 bases, and 3 bases lay outside the gene matches. Germline V gives CDR1 MGHRA, CDR2 YSYEKL. This CDR3 is 15 amino acids long. CDR3 nucleotide sequence: TGCGCCAGCAGCCCAAGGACAGGGAACACCGGGGAGCTGTTTTTT. Translating gives CASSPRTGNTGELFF.

The V gene is TRBV24-1, the J gene TRBJ2-3; no firm D call. Trimming took off 0 bases at V and 0 bases at J, with 12 bases between the two ends. This CDR3 has 17 amino acids. Germline assignment: CDR1 KGHDR and CDR2 SFDVKD. The chain's CDR3 is CATSDLGSRRSTDTQYF. In DNA form, the CDR3 reads TGTGCCACCAGTGATTTGGGTTCCCGGCGTAGCACAGATACGCAGTATTTT.

The rearrangement uses TRBV6-5 and TRBJ1-5, with D possibly being TRBD1 (5 bases). The CDR3 has 12 amino acids. CDR1 and CDR2 (germline): MNHEY, SVGAGI. V was shortened by 11 bases and J by 3 bases, with 11 bases between the two germline ends. This CDR3 reads CAAGALNQPQHF. Written as DNA, the CDR3 is TGTGCCGCCGGGGCCCTCAATCAGCCCCAGCATTTT.

V and J are TRBV7-6 and TRBJ2-2; 8 positions agree with TRBD1. Per germline, CDR1 SGHVS and CDR2 FNYEAQ. Trimming at V came to 1 base and at J to 5 bases, leaving 9 bases not matched to a gene. The CDR3 has 17 residues. CDR3 in DNA: TGTGCCAGCAGCTTAGGTTGGCAGGGGGCCGATACCGGGGAGCTGTTTTTT. Its translation: CASSLGWQGADTGELFF.

This sequence joins TRBV4-1 and TRBJ1-2; D call uncertain. The germline V gene encodes CDR1 MGHRA and CDR2 YSYEKL. The CDR3 is made up of 13 amino acids. V was clipped by 0 bases and J by 8 bases, with 10 bases between them. In DNA, the CDR3 is TGCGCCAGCAGCCAAGACGGCATCCTGGGCTACACCTTC. This gives the protein CASSQDGILGYTF.

This CDR3 reads CASSVSGTNYEQYF. The CDR3 coding sequence is TGTGCCAGCAGCGTCTCCGGGACTAACTACGAGCAGTACTTC. The gene calls are TRBV9 and TRBJ2-7; TRBD2 matches 7 bases. Germline V gives CDR1 SGDLS, CDR2 YYNGEE. The trim removed 2 bases at V and 3 bases at J, leaving 5 bases unmatched. The CDR3 consists of 14 residues. Filled out from reference TRBV9 and TRBJ2-7, the complete variable domain reads DSGVTQTPKHLITATGQRVTLRCSPRSGDLSVYWYQQSLDQGLQFLIQYYNGEERAKGNILERFSAQQFPDLHSELNLSSLELGDSALYFCASSVSGTNYEQYFGPGTRLTVT.

The chain couples TRBV9 to TRBJ2-7; the match to TRBD2 covers 10 bases. The germline CDR1 and CDR2 sequences are SGDLS and YYNGEE. The CDR3 length is 16 residues. The V gene end was trimmed by 3 bases and the J gene end by 4 bases; junction bases not matched to a gene: 10. In nucleotides, the CDR3 is TGTGCCAGCAGCGAGGGGAGCGGGAGGGCCGAGTACGAGCAGTACTTC. It is translated as CASSEGSGRAEYEQYF.

Only one count was recorded for this clone. This chain joins TRBV7-9 and TRBJ2-2, with D possibly TRBD2 on 6 matching bases. Germline CDR1 is SEHNR and CDR2 is FQNEAQ (reference sequence). This CDR3 has 16 residues. Deletions cut 8 bases from V and 3 bases from J, with 19 bases between. As DNA, the CDR3 is TGTGCCAGCCGCCCGGGGAGCGGGTACTACACCGGGGAGCTGTTTTTT. This encodes CASRPGSGYYTGELFF.